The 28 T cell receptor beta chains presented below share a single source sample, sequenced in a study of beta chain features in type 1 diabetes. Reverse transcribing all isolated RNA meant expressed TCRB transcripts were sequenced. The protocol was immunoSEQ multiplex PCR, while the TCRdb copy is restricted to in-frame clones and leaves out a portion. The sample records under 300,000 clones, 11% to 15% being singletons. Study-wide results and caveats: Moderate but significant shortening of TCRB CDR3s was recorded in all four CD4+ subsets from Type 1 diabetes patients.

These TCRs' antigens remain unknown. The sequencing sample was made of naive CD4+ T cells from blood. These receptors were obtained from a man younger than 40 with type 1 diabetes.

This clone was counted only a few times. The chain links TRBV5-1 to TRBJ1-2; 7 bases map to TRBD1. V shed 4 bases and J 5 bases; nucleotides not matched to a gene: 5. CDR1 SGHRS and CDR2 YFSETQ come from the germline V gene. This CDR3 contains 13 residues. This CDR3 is CASSHGTEYGYTF. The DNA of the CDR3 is TGCGCCAGCAGCCACGGGACAGAGTATGGCTACACCTTC.

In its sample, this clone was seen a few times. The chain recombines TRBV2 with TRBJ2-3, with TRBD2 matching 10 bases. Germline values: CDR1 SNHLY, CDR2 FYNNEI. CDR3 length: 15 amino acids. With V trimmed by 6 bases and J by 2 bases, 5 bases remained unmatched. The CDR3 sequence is CASSLGLADTDTQYF. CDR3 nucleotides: TGTGCCAGCAGCCTTGGACTAGCGGACACAGATACGCAGTATTTT. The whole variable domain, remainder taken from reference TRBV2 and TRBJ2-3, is EPEVTQTPSHQVTQMGQEVILRCVPISNHLYFYWYRQILGQKVEFLVSFYNNEISEKSEIFDDQFSVERPDGSNFTLKIRSTKLEDSAMYFCASSLGLADTDTQYFGPGTRLTVL.

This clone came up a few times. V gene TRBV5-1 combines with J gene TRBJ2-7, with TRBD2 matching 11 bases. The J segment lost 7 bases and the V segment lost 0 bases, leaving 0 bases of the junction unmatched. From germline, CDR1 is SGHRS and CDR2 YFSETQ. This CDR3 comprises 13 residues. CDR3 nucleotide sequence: TGCGCCAGCAGCTTGGGACTAGCGGGAGAGCAGTACTTC. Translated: CASSLGLAGEQYF.

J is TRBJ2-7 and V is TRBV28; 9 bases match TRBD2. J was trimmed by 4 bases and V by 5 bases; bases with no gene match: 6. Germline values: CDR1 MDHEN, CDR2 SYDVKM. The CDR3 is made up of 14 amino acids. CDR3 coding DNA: TGTGCCAGCAGTAATAGCGGGAGTGTTTACGAGCAGTACTTC. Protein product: CASSNSGSVYEQYF.

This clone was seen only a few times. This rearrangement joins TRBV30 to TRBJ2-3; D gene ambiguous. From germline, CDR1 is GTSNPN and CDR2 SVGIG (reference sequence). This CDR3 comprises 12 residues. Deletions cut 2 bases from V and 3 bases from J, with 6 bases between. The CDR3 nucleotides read TGTGCCTGGAGTCCCCCAACAGATACGCAGTATTTT. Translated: CAWSPPTDTQYF.

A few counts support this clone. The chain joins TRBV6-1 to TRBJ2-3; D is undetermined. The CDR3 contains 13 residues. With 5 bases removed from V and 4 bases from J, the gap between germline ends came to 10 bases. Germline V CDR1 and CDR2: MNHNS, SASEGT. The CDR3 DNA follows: TGTGCCAGCAGTACCCTGAGAGCAGATACGCAGTATTTT. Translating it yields CASSTLRADTQYF.

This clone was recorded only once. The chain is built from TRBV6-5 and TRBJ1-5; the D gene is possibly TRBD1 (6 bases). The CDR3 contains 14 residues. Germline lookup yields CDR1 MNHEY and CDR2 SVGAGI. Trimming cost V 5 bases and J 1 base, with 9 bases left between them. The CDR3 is CASSRQVSNQPQHF. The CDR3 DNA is TGTGCCAGCAGTCGACAGGTCAGCAATCAGCCCCAGCATTTT.

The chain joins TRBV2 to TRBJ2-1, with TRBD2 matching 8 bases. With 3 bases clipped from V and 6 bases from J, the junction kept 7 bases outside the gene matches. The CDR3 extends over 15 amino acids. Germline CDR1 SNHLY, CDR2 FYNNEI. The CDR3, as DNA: TGTGCCAGCAGTGACGAGGGACTAGGACCCAATGAGCAGTTCTTC. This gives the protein CASSDEGLGPNEQFF.

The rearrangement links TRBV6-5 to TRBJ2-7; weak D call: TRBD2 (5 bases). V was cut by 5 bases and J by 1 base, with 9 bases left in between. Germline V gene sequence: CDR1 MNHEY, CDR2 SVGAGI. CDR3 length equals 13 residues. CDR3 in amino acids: CASSEGESYEQYF. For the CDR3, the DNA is TGTGCCAGCAGTGAGGGAGAGTCCTACGAGCAGTACTTC.

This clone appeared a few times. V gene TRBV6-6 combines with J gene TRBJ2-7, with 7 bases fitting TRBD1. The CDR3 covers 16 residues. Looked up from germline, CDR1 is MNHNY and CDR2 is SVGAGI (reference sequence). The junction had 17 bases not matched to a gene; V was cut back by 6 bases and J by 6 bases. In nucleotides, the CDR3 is TGTGCCAGCAGCGCACCAGGGGGAACAGGGATGAGCGAGCAGTACTTC. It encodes CASSAPGGTGMSEQYF.

CDR3 sequence (DNA): TGTGCCAGCCCGGGAGGGGTAAAAACTGAAGCTTTCTTT. It encodes CASPGGVKTEAFF. V usage is TRBV6-6 and J usage is TRBJ1-1; D might be TRBD1 (5 bases). Per the germline V gene, CDR1 is MNHNY and CDR2 is SVGAGI (reference sequence). There are 13 residues in the CDR3. V lost 8 bases, J lost 5 bases, and 15 bases lay in between.

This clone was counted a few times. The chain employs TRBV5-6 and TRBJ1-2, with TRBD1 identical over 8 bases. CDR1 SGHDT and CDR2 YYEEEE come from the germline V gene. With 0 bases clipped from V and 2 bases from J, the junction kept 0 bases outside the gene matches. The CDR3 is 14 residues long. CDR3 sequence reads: CASSLGDRNYGYTF. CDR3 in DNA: TGTGCCAGCAGCTTGGGGGACAGGAACTATGGCTACACCTTC.

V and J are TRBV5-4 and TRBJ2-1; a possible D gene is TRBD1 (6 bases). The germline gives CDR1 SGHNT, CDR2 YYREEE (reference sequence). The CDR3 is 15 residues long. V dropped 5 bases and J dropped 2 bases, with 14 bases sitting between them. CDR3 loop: CASSLGAGAYNEQFF. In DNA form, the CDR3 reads TGTGCCAGCAGTCTGGGGGCAGGCGCCTACAATGAGCAGTTCTTC.

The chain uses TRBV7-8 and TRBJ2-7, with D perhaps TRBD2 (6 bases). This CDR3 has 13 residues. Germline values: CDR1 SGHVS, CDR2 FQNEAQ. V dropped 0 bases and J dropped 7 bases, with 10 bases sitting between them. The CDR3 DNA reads TGTGCCAGCAGCTTAGCGGAGGGAAGGGAGCAGTACTTC. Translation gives CASSLAEGREQYF.

The CDR3 DNA is TGTGCCAGCTCACCAAGGACAGGGGGAGATGAAAAACTGTTTTTT. Translating it yields CASSPRTGGDEKLFF. The chain employs TRBV18 and TRBJ1-4; 10 bases line up with TRBD1. Unmatched junction bases numbered 3, after V lost 2 bases and J lost 6 bases. The length of the CDR3 is 15 residues. The germline CDR1 and CDR2 sequences are KGHSH and LQKENI.

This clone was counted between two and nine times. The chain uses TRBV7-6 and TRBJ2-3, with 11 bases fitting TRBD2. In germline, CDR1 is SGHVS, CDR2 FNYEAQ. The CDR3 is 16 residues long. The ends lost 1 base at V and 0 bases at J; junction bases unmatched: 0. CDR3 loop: CASSLGLAGSTDTQYF. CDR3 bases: TGTGCCAGCAGCTTAGGACTAGCGGGAAGCACAGATACGCAGTATTTT.

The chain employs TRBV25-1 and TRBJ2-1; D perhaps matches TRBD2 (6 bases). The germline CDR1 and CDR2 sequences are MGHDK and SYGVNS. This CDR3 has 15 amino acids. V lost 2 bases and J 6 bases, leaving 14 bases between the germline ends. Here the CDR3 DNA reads TGTGCCAGCAGTGAACCGGGACTCCGTCTCAATGAGCAGTTCTTC. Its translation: CASSEPGLRLNEQFF. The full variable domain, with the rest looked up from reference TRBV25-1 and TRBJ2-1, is EADIYQTPRYLVIGTGKKITLECSQTMGHDKMYWYQQDPGMELHLIHYSYGVNSTEKGDLSSESTVSRIRTEHFPLTLESARPSHTSQYLCASSEPGLRLNEQFFGPGTRLTVL.

The CDR3 region has the DNA TGTGCCAGCAGTCTCCGACAGGGGGGTCTCAATGAGCAGTTCTTC. The encoded protein is CASSLRQGGLNEQFF. The J gene is TRBJ2-1, the V gene TRBV27; TRBD1 aligns across 9 bases. This CDR3 is 15 amino acids long. The trim removed 5 bases at V and 6 bases at J, leaving 8 bases unmatched. Germline loops: CDR1 MNHEY, CDR2 SMNVEV (reference sequence).

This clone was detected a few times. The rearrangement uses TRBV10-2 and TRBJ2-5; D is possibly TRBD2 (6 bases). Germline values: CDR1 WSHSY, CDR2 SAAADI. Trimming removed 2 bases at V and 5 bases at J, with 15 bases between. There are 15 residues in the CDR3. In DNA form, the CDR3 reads TGCGCCAGCAGTGAGCCCAGTCGAGCGGGTGAGACCCAGTACTTC. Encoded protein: CASSEPSRAGETQYF.

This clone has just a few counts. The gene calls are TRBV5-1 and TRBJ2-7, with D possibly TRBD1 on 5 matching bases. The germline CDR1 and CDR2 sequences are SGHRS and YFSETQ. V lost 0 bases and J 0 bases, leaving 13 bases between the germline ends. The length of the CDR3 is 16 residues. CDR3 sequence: CASSLVVAGPSYEQYF. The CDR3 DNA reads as TGCGCCAGCAGCTTGGTGGTCGCAGGGCCCTCCTACGAGCAGTACTTC.

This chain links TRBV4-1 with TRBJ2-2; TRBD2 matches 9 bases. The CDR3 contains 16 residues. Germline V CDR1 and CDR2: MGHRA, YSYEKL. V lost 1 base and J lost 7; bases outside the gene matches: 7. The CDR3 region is CASSQGLAEGGGELFF. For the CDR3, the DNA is TGCGCCAGCAGCCAAGGACTAGCGGAGGGGGGCGGGGAGCTGTTTTTT.

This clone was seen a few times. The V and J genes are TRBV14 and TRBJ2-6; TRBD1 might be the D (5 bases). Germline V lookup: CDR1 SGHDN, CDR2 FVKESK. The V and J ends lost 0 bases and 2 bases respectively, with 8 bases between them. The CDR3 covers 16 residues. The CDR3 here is CASSQETGAGANVLTF. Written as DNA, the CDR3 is TGTGCCAGCAGCCAAGAAACAGGCGCTGGGGCCAACGTCCTGACTTTC.

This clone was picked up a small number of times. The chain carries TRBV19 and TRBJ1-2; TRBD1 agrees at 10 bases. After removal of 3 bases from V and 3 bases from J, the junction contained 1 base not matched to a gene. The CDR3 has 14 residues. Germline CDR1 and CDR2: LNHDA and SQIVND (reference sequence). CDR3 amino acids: CASSMDRGYYGYTF. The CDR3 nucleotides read TGTGCCAGTAGTATGGACAGGGGGTACTATGGCTACACCTTC.

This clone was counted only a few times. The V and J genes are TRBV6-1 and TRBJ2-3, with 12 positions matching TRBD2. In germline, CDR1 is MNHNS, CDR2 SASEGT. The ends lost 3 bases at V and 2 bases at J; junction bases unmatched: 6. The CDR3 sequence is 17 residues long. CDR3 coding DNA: TGTGCCAGCAGTGATCGACTAGCGGGGGCCTACACAGATACGCAGTATTTT. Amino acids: CASSDRLAGAYTDTQYF.

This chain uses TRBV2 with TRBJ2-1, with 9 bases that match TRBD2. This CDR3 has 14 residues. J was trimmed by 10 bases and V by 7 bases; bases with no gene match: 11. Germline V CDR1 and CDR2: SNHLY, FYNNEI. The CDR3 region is CASMPSGNGEEQFF. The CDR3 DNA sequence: TGTGCCAGCATGCCTAGCGGGAACGGGGAAGAGCAGTTCTTC.

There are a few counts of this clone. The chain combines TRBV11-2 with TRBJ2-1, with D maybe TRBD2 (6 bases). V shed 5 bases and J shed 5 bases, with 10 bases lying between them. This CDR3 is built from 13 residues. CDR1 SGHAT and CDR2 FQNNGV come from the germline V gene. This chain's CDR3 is CASSARLDNEQFF. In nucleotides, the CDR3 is TGTGCCAGCAGCGCGAGACTAGACAATGAGCAGTTCTTC.

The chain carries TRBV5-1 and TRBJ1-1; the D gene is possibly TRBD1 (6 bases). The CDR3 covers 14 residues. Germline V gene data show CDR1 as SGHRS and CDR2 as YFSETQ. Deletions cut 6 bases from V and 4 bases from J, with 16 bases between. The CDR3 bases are TGCGCCAGCAACGAAGACAGGCTCCCCACTGAAGCTTTCTTT. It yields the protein CASNEDRLPTEAFF.

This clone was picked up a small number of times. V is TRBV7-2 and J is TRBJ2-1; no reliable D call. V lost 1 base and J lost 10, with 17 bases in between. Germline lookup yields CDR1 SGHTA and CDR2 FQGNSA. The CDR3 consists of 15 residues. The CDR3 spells CASSLESGGPSEQFF. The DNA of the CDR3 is TGTGCCAGCAGCTTAGAGTCAGGTGGGCCGTCGGAGCAGTTCTTC.